This TCR beta chain was sequenced for a study of cytomegalovirus exposure and HLA in healthy donors. The PCR was carried out with 60 Vbeta primers and 13 Jbeta primers. Clones were sequenced by immunoSEQ multiplex PCR, and TCRdb holds only the in-frame ones, with some missing. The sample lists 99,000 or so clones, around four fifths occurring once. This clone was seen just once. This CDR3 is built from 20 residues. V was shortened by 0 bases and J by 3 bases, with 21 bases between the two germline ends. Germline V gene data show CDR1 as MGHRA and CDR2 as YSYEKL. Sequenced: PBMCs. The sequence was obtained from a woman between 40 and 55 years old in good health and CMV-seropositive. V and J are TRBV4-1 and TRBJ2-6, with a tentative D call TRBD1 (5 bases). The CDR3 spells CASSQDRIKTVPDGANVLTF. CDR3 bases: TGCGCCAGCAGCCAAGATCGGATCAAGACAGTGCCGGATGGGGCCAACGTCCTGACTTTC.